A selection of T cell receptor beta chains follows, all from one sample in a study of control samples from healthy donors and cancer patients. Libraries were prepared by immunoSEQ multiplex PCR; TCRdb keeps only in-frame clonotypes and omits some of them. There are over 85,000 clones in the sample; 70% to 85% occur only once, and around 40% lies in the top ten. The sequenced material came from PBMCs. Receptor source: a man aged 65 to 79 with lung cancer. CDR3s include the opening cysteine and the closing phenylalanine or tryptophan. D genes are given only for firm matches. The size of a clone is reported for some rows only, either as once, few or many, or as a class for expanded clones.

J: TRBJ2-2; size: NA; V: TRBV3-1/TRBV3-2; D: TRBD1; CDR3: CASSQELWGTATGELFF; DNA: TGTGCCAGCAGCCAAGAACTTTGGGGGACAGCCACCGGGGAGCTGTTTTTT
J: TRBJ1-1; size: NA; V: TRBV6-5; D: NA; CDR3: CASRGGVDTEAFF; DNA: TGTGCCAGCAGGGGGGGCGTAGACACTGAAGCTTTCTTT
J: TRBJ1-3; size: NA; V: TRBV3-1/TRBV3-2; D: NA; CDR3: CASSHPLTSFSGNTIYF; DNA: TGTGCCAGCAGCCACCCCCTGACGTCTTTCTCTGGAAACACCATATATTTT
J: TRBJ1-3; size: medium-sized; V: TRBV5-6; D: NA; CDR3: CASSLTAGNTIYF; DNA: TGTGCCAGCAGCTTAACGGCTGGAAACACCATATATTTT
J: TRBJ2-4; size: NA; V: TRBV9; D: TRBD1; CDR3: CASSAQPGATGTAKNIQYF; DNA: TGTGCCAGCAGCGCCCAACCAGGGGCGACAGGGACGGCCAAAAACATTCAGTACTTC
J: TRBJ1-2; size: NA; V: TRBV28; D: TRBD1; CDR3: CASSTGGGYGYTF; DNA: TGTGCCAGCAGCACAGGGGGGGGCTATGGCTACACCTTC
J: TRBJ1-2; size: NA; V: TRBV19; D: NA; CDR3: CASSRAGAMGYTF; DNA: TGTGCCAGTAGTAGGGCGGGGGCCATGGGCTACACCTTC
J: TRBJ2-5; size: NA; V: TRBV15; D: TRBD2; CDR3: CATSRVSGGAWETQYF; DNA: TGTGCCACCAGCAGAGTTAGCGGGGGGGCCTGGGAGACCCAGTACTTC
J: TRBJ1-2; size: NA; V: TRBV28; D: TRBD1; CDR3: CASSLRHRGYGYTF; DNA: TGTGCCAGCAGTTTGCGGCACAGGGGGTATGGCTACACCTTC
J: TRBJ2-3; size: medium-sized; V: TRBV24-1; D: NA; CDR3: CATSESKLPTDTQYF; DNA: TGTGCCACCAGTGAATCCAAGCTTCCCACAGATACACAGTATTTT
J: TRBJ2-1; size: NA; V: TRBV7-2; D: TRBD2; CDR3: CASSGGGDRYNEQFF; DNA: TGTGCCAGCAGCGGCGGGGGGGATCGATACAATGAGCAGTTCTTC
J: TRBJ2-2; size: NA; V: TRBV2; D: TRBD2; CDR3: CASSTSGGQSTGELFF; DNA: TGTGCCAGCAGCACTAGCGGGGGGCAAAGCACCGGGGAGCTGTTTTTT
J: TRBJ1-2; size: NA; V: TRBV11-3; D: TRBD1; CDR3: CASSRGTGKDDGYTF; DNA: TGTGCCAGCAGCAGGGGGACAGGGAAGGACGATGGCTACACCTTC
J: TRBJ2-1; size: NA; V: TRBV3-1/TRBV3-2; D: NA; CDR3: CASSGGGARPNNEQFF; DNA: TGTGCCAGCAGCGGAGGGGGGGCTAGGCCAAACAATGAGCAGTTCTTC
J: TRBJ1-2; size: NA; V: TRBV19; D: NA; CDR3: CASSIQAPVNYGYTF; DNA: TGTGCCAGTAGTATACAGGCCCCGGTTAACTATGGCTACACCTTC
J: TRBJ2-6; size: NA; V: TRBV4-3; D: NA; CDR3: CASSQSTGTYSGANVLTF; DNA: TGCGCCAGCAGCCAATCTACAGGGACTTACTCTGGGGCCAACGTCCTGACTTTC
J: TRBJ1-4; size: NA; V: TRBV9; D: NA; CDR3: CASSGGGASNEKLFF; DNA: TGTGCCAGCAGCGGAGGGGGAGCCTCTAATGAAAAACTGTTTTTT
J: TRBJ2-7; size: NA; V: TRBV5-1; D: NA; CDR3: CASSLSFFSYEQYF; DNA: TGCGCCAGCAGCTTGAGTTTCTTTTCCTACGAGCAGTACTTC
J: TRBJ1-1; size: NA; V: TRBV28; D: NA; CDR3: CASSFRRNTEAFF; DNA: TGTGCCAGCAGTTTTAGACGGAACACTGAAGCTTTCTTT
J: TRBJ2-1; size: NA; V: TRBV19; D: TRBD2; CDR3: CASSIASGGVNEQFF; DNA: TGTGCCAGTAGTATAGCTAGCGGGGGGGTCAATGAGCAGTTCTTC
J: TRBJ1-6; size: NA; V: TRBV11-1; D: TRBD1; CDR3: CASSLEPGQGNSPLHF; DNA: TGTGCCAGCAGCTTGGAACCGGGACAGGGGAATTCACCCCTCCACTTT
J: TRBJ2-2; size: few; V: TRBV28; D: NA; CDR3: CASTRTIGELFF; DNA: TGTGCCAGCACCAGGACCATCGGGGAGCTGTTTTTT
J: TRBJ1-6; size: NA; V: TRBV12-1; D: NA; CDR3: CASSSVINSPLHF; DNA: TGTGCCAGCAGCTCCGTAATTAATTCACCCCTCCACTTT
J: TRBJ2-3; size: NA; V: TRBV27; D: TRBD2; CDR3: CASSLLAGGPSTDTQYF; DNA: TGTGCCAGCAGTTTACTAGCGGGGGGTCCTAGCACAGATACGCAGTATTTT
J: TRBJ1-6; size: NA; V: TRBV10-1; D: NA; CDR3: CASSEAGRNSPLHF; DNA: TGCGCCAGCAGTGAGGCAGGGCGGAATTCACCCCTCCACTTT
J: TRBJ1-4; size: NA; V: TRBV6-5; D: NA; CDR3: CASSYRTNNEKLFF; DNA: TGTGCCAGCAGTTACCGGACCAATAATGAAAAACTGTTTTTT
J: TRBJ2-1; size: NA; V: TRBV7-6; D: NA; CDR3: CASSGTDNYNEQFF; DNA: TGTGCCAGCAGTGGAACGGACAACTACAATGAGCAGTTCTTC
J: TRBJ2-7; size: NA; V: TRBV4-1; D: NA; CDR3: CASSQGAEQFYEQYF; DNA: TGCGCCAGCAGCCAAGGGGCCGAACAGTTCTACGAGCAGTACTTC
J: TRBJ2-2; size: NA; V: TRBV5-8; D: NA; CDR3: CASSRGGGANTGELFF; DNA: TGTGCCAGCAGCCGAGGGGGGGGCGCGAACACCGGGGAGCTGTTTTTT
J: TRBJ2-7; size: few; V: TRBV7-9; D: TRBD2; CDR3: CASSLGASGGASEQYF; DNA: TGTGCCAGCAGCTTAGGGGCTAGCGGGGGGGCCTCCGAGCAGTACTTC
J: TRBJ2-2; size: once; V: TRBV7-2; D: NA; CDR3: CASSLVSPGTGELFF; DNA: TGTGCCAGCAGCTTAGTTTCCCCGGGGACCGGGGAGCTGTTTTTT
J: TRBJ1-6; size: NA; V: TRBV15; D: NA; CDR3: CATSRDLEPDNSPLHF; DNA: TGTGCCACCAGCAGAGATTTAGAACCGGATAATTCACCCCTCCACTTT
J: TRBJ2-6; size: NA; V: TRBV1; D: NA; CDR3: CTSSPKRGESSGANVLTF; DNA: TGCACCAGCAGCCCAAAGAGGGGCGAGAGCTCTGGGGCCAACGTCCTGACTTTC
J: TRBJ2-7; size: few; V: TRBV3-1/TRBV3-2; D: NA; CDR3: CASSLQTLRSYEQYF; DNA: TGTGCCAGCAGTCTACAGACACTCCGCTCCTACGAGCAGTACTTC
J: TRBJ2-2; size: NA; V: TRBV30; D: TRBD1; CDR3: CAWGGQGAIAGELFF; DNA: TGTGCCTGGGGGGGACAGGGGGCGATAGCCGGGGAGCTGTTTTTT
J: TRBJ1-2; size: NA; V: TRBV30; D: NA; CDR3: CAWTGGNYGYTF; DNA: TGTGCCTGGACGGGGGGGAACTATGGCTACACCTTC
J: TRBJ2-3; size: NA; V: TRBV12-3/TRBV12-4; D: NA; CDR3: CASSQEGTDTQYF; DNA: TGTGCCAGCAGTCAGGAGGGCACAGATACGCAGTATTTT
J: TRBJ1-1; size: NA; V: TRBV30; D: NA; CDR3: CAWREPGQTTEAFF; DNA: TGTGCCTGGAGGGAACCCGGACAGACGACTGAAGCTTTCTTT
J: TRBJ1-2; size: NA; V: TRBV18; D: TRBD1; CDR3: CASSFQEEHRGRSGYTF; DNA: TGTGCCAGCTCCTTTCAAGAAGAACACAGGGGGCGCAGTGGCTACACCTTC
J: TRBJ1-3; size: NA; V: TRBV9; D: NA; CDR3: CASSVEASISGNTIYF; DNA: TGTGCCAGCAGCGTAGAGGCGTCCATCTCTGGAAACACCATATATTTT
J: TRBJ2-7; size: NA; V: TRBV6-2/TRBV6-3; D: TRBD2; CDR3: CASSRFSGGYEQYF; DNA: TGTGCCAGCAGTCGCTTCTCGGGGGGCTACGAGCAGTACTTC
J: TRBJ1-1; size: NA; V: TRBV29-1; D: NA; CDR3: CSGATGKPEAFF; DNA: TGCAGCGGGGCTACAGGGAAGCCTGAAGCTTTCTTT
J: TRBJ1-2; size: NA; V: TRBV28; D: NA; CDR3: CASSHVRGDPRFNYGYTF; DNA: TGTGCCAGCAGCCATGTCCGGGGAGACCCACGCTTTAACTATGGCTACACCTTC
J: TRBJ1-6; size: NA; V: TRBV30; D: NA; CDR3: CACPGTLNNSPLHF; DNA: TGTGCCTGTCCCGGGACGCTGAATAATTCACCCCTCCACTTT
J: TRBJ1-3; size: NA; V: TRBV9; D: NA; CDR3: CASGSAGNGNTIYF; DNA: TGTGCCAGCGGGTCGGCGGGTAATGGAAACACCATATATTTT
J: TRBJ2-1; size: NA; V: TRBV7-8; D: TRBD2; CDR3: CASSLPASGEYNEQFF; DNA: TGTGCCAGCAGCCTCCCGGCTAGCGGGGAGTACAATGAGCAGTTCTTC